This T cell receptor (beta chain) was sequenced during a study of preoperative IRX-2 immunotherapy in early breast cancer. Method: immunoSEQ multiplex PCR; TCRdb's copy keeps in-frame clones and lacks some. This table has 95,000 to 100,000 clones, 86% appearing once. Germline V gene sequence: CDR1 LNHDA, CDR2 SQIVND (reference sequence). The V and J ends lost 6 bases and 4 bases, in that order; junction bases with no gene match: 6. The CDR3 length is 15 residues. Sample treatment: preoperative locoregional IRX-2 cytokine immunotherapy. Patients received preoperative, locoregional IRX-2 cytokine immunotherapy in a phase Ib study.

The material was tumor tissue, obtained after IRX-2 immunotherapy. The chain couples TRBV19 to TRBJ1-5; 10 nucleotides line up with TRBD1. The sequence derives from a human donor with breast cancer. The CDR3 region has the DNA TGTGCCAGTAGCTGGGACAGGGGACTGAATCAGCCCCAGCATTTT. It encodes CASSWDRGLNQPQHF. The full variable domain, with the rest looked up from reference TRBV19 and TRBJ1-5, is DGGITQSPKYLFRKEGQNVTLSCEQNLNHDAMYWYRQDPGQGLRLIYYSQIVNDFQKGDIAEGYSVSREKKESFPLTVTSAQKNPTAFYLCASSWDRGLNQPQHFGDGTRLSIL.